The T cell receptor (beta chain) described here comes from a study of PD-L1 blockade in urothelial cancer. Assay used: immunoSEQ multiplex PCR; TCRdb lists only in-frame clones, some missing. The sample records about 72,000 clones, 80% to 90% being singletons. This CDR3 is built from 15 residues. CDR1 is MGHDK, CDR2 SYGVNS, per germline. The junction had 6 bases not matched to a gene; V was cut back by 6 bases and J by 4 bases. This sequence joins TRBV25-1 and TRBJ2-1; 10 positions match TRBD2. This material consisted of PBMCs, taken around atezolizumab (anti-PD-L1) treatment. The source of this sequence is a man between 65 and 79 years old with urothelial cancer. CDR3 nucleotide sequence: TGTGCCAGCAGCGACGGACTAGCGGCATACAATGAGCAGTTCTTC. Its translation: CASSDGLAAYNEQFF.